This T cell receptor (beta chain) was retrieved from a study of CD8 T cells in Susac syndrome. General observations from the study: That the number of individuals in its TCR sequencing and HLA analysis was relatively small was acknowledged by the study.

High-throughput TCR beta sequencing covered peripheral CD8+ and CD4+ T cells. TEMRA cells were FACS-enriched, with CD8+ and CD4+ T cells isolated negatively. About this clonotype: Its antigen is unknown.

Roughly 0.45 to 1 ug RNA was reverse transcribed with random hexamers. Amplification of TCR beta CDR3 spanned 54 Vbeta and 13 Jbeta via immunoSEQ multiplex PCR. TCRdb reprocessed the immunoSEQ multiplex PCR reads with MiXCR, giving one entry per CDR3 protein. The table includes approximately 160,000 distinct CDR3 sequences, roughly 94% detected once. The length of the CDR3 is 13 residues. In germline, CDR1 is GTSNPN, CDR2 SVGIG (reference sequence). The germline V and J ends were trimmed by 2 bases and 4 bases, with 11 bases remaining between them. Material: CD4+ T cells from PBMCs. This chain joins TRBV30 and TRBJ1-2; TRBD1 is a possible D gene (5 bases). The TCR comes from a human donor with multiple sclerosis. The CDR3, as DNA: TGTGCCTGGAGTAACAGAGGGGCCTATGGCTACACCTTC. Amino acids: CAWSNRGAYGYTF.